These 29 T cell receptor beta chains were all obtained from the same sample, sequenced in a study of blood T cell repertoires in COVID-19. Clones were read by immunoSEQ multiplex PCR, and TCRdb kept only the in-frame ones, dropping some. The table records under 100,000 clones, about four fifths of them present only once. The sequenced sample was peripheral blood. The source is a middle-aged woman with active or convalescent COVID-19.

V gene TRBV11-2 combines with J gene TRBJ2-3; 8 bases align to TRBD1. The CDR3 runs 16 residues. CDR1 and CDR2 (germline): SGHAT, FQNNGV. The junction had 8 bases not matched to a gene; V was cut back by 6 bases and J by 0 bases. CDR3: CASSPFWTGSTDTQYF. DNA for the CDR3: TGTGCCAGCAGTCCGTTTTGGACAGGGAGCACAGATACGCAGTATTTT.

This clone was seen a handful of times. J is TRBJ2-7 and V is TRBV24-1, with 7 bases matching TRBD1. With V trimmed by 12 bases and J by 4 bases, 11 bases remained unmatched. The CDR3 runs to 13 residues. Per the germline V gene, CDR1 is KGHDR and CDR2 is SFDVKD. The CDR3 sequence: CAGRTGSSYEQYF. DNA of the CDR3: TGTGCCGGTCGGACAGGATCTTCTTACGAGCAGTACTTC.

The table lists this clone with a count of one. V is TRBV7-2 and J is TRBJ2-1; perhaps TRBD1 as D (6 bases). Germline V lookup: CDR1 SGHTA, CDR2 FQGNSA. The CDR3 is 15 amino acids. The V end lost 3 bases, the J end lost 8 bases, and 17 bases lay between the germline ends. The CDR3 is CASSLSGHPTDEQFF. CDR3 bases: TGTGCCAGCAGCTTGTCGGGACACCCTACGGATGAGCAGTTCTTC.

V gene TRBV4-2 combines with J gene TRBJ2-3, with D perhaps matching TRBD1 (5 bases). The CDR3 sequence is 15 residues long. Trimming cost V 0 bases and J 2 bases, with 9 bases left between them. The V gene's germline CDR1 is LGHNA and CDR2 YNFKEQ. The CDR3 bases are TGTGCCAGCAGCCAAGATTACAGGTTCACAGATACGCAGTATTTT. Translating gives CASSQDYRFTDTQYF.

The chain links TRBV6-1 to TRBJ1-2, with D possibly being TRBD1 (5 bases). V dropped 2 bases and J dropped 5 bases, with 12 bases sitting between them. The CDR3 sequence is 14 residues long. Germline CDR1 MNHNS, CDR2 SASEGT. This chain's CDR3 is CASSERGAGYGYTF. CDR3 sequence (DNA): TGTGCCAGCAGTGAAAGGGGTGCCGGATATGGCTACACCTTC.

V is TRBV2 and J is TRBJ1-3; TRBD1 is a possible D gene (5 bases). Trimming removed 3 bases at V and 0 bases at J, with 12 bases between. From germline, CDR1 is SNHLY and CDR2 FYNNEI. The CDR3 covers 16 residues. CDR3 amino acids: CASSDREGFSGNTIYF. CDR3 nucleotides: TGTGCCAGCAGTGATAGGGAGGGGTTCTCTGGAAACACCATATATTTT.

CDR3 region: CASRREGSGIQYF. The CDR3 DNA sequence: TGTGCCAGTCGTCGTGAGGGATCCGGCATTCAGTACTTC. The chain joins TRBV6-6 to TRBJ2-4; D is possibly TRBD2 (5 bases). With 9 bases removed from V and 9 bases from J, the gap between germline ends came to 18 bases. CDR3 length: 13 residues. Germline V CDR1 and CDR2: MNHNY, SVGAGI (reference sequence).

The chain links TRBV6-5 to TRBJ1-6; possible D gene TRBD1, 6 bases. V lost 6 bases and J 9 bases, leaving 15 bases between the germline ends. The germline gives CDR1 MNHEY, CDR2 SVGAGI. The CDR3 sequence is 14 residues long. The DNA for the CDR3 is TGTGCCAGCAGAGAGACAGGTTTTCGTTCACCCCTCCACTTT. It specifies CASRETGFRSPLHF.

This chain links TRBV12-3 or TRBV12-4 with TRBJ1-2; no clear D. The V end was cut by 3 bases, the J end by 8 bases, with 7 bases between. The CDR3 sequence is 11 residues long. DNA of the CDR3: TGTGCCAGCAGTTTTTTCGAGGGCTACACCTTC. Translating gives CASSFFEGYTF.

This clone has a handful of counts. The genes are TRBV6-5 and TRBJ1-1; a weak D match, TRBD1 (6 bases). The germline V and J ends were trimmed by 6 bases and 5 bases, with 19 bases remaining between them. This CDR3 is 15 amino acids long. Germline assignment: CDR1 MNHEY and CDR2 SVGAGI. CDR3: CASSTNRVSGTEAFF. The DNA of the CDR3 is TGTGCCAGCAGCACAAACAGGGTATCGGGGACTGAAGCTTTCTTT.

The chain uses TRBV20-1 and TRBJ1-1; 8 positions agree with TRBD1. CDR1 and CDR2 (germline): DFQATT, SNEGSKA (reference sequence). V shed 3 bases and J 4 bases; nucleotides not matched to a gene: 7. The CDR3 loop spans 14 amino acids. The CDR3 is CSASRTGRFTEAFF. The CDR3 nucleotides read TGCAGTGCTAGTCGGACAGGGAGGTTCACTGAAGCTTTCTTT.

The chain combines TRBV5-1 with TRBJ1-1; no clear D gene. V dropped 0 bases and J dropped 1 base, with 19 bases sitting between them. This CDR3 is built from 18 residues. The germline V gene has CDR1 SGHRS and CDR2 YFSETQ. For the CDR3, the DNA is TGCGCCAGCAGCTTGGCCGGAAAATCTGTCGGAGGGAACACTGAAGCTTTCTTT. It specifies CASSLAGKSVGGNTEAFF.

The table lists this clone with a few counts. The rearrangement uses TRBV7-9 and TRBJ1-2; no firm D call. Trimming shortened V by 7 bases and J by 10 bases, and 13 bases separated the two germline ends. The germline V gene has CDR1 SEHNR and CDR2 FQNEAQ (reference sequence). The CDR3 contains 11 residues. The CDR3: CASITNTVYTF. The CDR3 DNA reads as TGTGCCAGCATTACTAACACCGTCTACACCTTC. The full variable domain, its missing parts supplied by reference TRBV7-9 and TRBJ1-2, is DTGVSQNPRHKITKRGQNVTFRCDPISEHNRLYWYRQTLGQGPEFLTYFQNEAQLEKSRLLSDRFSAERPKGSFSTLEIQRTEQGDSAMYLCASITNTVYTFGSGTRLTVV.

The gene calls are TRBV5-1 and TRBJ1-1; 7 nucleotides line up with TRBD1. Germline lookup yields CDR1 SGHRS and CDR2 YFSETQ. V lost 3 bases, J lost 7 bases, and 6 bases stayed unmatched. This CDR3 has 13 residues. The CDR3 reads CASSYGQVFEAFF. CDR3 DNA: TGCGCCAGCAGCTATGGACAGGTTTTTGAAGCTTTCTTT.

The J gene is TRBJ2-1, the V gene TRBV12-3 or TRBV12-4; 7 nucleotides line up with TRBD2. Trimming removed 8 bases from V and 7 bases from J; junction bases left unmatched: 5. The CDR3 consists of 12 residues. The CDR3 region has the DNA TGTGCCAGCGGGGCCGGGAGGAATGAGCAGTTCTTC. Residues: CASGAGRNEQFF.

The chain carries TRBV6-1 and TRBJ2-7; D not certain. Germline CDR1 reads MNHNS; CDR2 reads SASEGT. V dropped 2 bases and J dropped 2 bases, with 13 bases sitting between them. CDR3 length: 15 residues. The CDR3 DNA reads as TGTGCCAGCAGTGAAATGTATTTTGCTACCTACGAGCAGTACTTC. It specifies CASSEMYFATYEQYF.

CDR3 DNA: TGCGCCAGCAGCCAAAAACTAGCGGTCTCCTACGAGCAGTACTTC. Encoded protein: CASSQKLAVSYEQYF. The chain recombines TRBV4-3 with TRBJ2-7; 8 bases match TRBD2. The length of the CDR3 is 15 residues. CDR1 is LGHNA and CDR2 is YSLEER in the germline V gene. Germline trimming cut 2 bases from V and 0 bases from J; bases unmatched to any gene: 3.

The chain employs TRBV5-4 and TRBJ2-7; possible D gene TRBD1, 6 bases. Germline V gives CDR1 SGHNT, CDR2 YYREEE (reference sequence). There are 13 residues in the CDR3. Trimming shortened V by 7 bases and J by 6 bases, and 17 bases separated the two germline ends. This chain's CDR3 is CASGQGPGREQYF. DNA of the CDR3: TGTGCCAGCGGTCAGGGGCCGGGTCGCGAGCAGTACTTC. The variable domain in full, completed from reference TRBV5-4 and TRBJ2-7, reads ETGVTQSPTHLIKTRGQQVTLRCSSQSGHNTVSWYQQALGQGPQFIFQYYREEENGRGNFPPRFSGLQFPNYSSELNVNALELDDSALYLCASGQGPGREQYFGPGTRLTVT.

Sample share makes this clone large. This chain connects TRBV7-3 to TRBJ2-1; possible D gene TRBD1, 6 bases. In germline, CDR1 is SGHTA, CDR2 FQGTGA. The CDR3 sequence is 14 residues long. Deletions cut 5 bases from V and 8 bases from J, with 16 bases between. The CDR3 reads CASSPQTGSHEQFF. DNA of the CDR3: TGTGCCAGCAGCCCCCAGACAGGCTCCCATGAGCAGTTCTTC.

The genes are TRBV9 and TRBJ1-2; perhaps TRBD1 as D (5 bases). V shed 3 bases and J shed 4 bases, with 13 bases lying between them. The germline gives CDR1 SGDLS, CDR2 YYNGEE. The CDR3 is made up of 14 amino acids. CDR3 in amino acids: CASSAAGQFYGYTF. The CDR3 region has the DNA TGTGCCAGCAGCGCAGCAGGGCAGTTCTATGGCTACACCTTC.

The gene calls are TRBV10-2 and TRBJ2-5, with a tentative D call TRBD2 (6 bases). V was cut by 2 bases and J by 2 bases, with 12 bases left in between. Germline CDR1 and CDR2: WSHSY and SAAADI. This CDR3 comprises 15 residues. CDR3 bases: TGCGCCAGCAGTGAGCCGCGGGACTTACAAGAGACCCAGTACTTC. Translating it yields CASSEPRDLQETQYF.

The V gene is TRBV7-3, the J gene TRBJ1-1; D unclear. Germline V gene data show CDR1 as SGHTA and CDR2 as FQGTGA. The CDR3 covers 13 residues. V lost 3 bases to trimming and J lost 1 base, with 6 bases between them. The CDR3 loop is CASSFGSNTEAFF. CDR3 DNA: TGTGCCAGCAGCTTCGGGTCGAACACTGAAGCTTTCTTT.

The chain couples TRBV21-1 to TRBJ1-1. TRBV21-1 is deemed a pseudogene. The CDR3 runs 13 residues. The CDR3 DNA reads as TGTGCCAGCAGCAATCGCGGGAACACTGAAGCTTTCTTT. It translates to CASSNRGNTEAFF.

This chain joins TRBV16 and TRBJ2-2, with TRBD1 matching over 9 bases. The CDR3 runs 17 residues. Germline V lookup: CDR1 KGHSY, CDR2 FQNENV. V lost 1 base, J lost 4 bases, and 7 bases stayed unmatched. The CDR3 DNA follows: TGTGCCAGCAGCCAATTTGAACAGGGGGCTTCCACCGGGGAGCTGTTTTTT. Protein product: CASSQFEQGASTGELFF.

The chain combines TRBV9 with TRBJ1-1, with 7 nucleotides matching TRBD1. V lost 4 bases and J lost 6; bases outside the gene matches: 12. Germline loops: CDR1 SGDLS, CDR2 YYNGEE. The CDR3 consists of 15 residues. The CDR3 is CASSPGLGQLPEAFF. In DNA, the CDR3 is TGTGCCAGCAGCCCAGGGTTGGGACAGCTCCCTGAAGCTTTCTTT.

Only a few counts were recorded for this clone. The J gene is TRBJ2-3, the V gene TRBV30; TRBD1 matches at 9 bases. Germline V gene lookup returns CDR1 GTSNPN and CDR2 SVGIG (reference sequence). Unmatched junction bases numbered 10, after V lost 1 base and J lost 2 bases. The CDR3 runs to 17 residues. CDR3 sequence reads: CAWSAKLQGAITDTQYF. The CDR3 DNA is TGTGCCTGGAGTGCTAAACTACAGGGGGCGATCACAGATACGCAGTATTTT.

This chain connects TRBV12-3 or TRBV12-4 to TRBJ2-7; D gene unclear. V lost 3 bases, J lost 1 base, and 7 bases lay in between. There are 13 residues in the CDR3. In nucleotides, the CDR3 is TGTGCCAGCAGTTTGTCAGGTTCCTACGAGCAGTACTTC. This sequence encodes CASSLSGSYEQYF.

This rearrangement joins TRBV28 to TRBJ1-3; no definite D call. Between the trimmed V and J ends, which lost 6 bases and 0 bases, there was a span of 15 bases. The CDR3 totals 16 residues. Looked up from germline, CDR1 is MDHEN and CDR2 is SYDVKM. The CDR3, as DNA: TGTGCCAGCAGCCTCGAGCCGACTAGCTCTGGAAACACCATATATTTT. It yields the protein CASSLEPTSSGNTIYF. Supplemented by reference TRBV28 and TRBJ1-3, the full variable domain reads DVKVTQSSRYLVKRTGEKVFLECVQDMDHENMFWYRQDPGLGLRLIYFSYDVKMKEKGDIPEGYSVSREKKERFSLILESASTNQTSMYLCASSLEPTSSGNTIYFGEGSWLTVV.

The CDR3 nucleotides read TGTGCCAGCAGTTTATCACTAGCGCACAGCACAGATACGCAGTATTTT. Translated, it gives CASSLSLAHSTDTQYF. The rearrangement joins TRBV27 to TRBJ2-3, with TRBD2 matching over 7 bases. This CDR3 is 16 amino acids long. Germline CDR1 MNHEY, CDR2 SMNVEV (reference sequence). V shed 0 bases, J shed 0 bases, and the junction held 3 bases outside the gene matches.